A selection of T cell receptor beta chains follows, all from one sample in a study of OX40 agonist ivuxolimab in advanced cancers. The protocol was immunoSEQ multiplex PCR, while the TCRdb copy is restricted to in-frame clones and leaves out a portion. The repertoire holds tens of thousands of clones, with around 89% as singletons. The input for sequencing was CD4+ or CD8+ T cells sorted from blood, taken in a trial of the OX40 agonist ivuxolimab. The receptors stem from an adult with an advanced solid tumor such as melanoma, head and neck, liver or kidney cancer. CDR3s include the opening cysteine and the closing phenylalanine or tryptophan. Each record gives: CDR3 length, V gene, J gene, clone size, D gene, CDR3 DNA, CDR3 protein. The D gene is left open where the match is weak. Clone size is given for some rows only: seen once, a few or many times, or a class if the clone is expanded.

cdr3_length: 15
v_call: TRBV9
j_call: TRBJ1-3
clone_size: NA
d_call: NA
cdr3_nt: TGTGCCAGCAGCCCAGGGACCCTCTCTGGAAACACCATATATTTT
cdr3_aa: CASSPGTLSGNTIYF

cdr3_length: 13
v_call: TRBV28
j_call: TRBJ2-7
clone_size: NA
d_call: TRBD1
cdr3_nt: TGTGCCAGCAGTTATACAGGGGGTAACGAGCAGTACTTC
cdr3_aa: CASSYTGGNEQYF

cdr3_length: 12
v_call: TRBV5-6
j_call: TRBJ1-5
clone_size: once
d_call: NA
cdr3_nt: TGTGCCAGCTCGACAGGCTTAGAGCCCCAGCATTTT
cdr3_aa: CASSTGLEPQHF

cdr3_length: 15
v_call: TRBV6-1
j_call: TRBJ2-2
clone_size: NA
d_call: TRBD1
cdr3_nt: TGTGCCAGCAGTCCCCAGGGGGCCTACATCGGGGAGCTGTTTTTT
cdr3_aa: CASSPQGAYIGELFF

cdr3_length: 14
v_call: TRBV5-6
j_call: TRBJ2-7
clone_size: NA
d_call: NA
cdr3_nt: TGTGCCAGCAGCCCCGGGGCTGTTCCCTACGAGCAGTACTTC
cdr3_aa: CASSPGAVPYEQYF

cdr3_length: 13
v_call: TRBV2
j_call: TRBJ2-7
clone_size: NA
d_call: NA
cdr3_nt: TGTGCCAGCAGTGCGGGGGCCTCCTACGAGCAGTACTTC
cdr3_aa: CASSAGASYEQYF

cdr3_length: 15
v_call: TRBV2
j_call: TRBJ2-1
clone_size: NA
d_call: NA
cdr3_nt: TGTGCCAGCAGTTCCGGTGCGGCCTCCTACAATGAGCAGTTCTTC
cdr3_aa: CASSSGAASYNEQFF

cdr3_length: 13
v_call: TRBV7-9
j_call: TRBJ2-5
clone_size: NA
d_call: NA
cdr3_nt: TGTGCCAGCAGCTTAGCGCTGAGGGAGACCCAGTACTTC
cdr3_aa: CASSLALRETQYF

cdr3_length: 13
v_call: TRBV27
j_call: TRBJ2-7
clone_size: NA
d_call: TRBD2
cdr3_nt: TGTGCCAGCAGTCCGGGACTAGCGGGCGAGCAGTACTTC
cdr3_aa: CASSPGLAGEQYF

cdr3_length: 14
v_call: TRBV19
j_call: TRBJ1-6
clone_size: NA
d_call: TRBD1
cdr3_nt: TGTGCCAGTACTCCCGGGACAGGGCAATCACCCCTCCACTTT
cdr3_aa: CASTPGTGQSPLHF

cdr3_length: 13
v_call: TRBV6-5
j_call: TRBJ2-3
clone_size: NA
d_call: TRBD2
cdr3_nt: TGTGCCACCGGACTAGCGGGCACAGATACGCAGTATTTT
cdr3_aa: CATGLAGTDTQYF

cdr3_length: 14
v_call: TRBV10-3
j_call: TRBJ2-2
clone_size: few
d_call: TRBD2
cdr3_nt: TGTGCCATCAGTGAGTCGGGGGGGAGCGGGGAGCTGTTTTTT
cdr3_aa: CAISESGGSGELFF

cdr3_length: 16
v_call: TRBV6-1
j_call: TRBJ2-7
clone_size: NA
d_call: NA
cdr3_nt: TGTGCCAGCAGTGAAGGGCCCTCGGGCACACTTGAGAGGCAGTACTTC
cdr3_aa: CASSEGPSGTLERQYF

cdr3_length: 16
v_call: TRBV7-6
j_call: TRBJ2-5
clone_size: NA
d_call: NA
cdr3_nt: TGTGCCAGCAGCCCCCCCAGGATAGGACTACAAGAGACCCAGTACTTC
cdr3_aa: CASSPPRIGLQETQYF

cdr3_length: 19
v_call: TRBV14
j_call: TRBJ2-2
clone_size: NA
d_call: TRBD2
cdr3_nt: TGTGCCAGCAGCCAAGATACTAGCGGGGACTTGCACGGGAACGGGGAGCTGTTTTTT
cdr3_aa: CASSQDTSGDLHGNGELFF

cdr3_length: 11
v_call: TRBV30
j_call: TRBJ2-1
clone_size: NA
d_call: NA
cdr3_nt: TGTGCCTGGAGTGTGATGAATGAGCAGTTCTTC
cdr3_aa: CAWSVMNEQFF

cdr3_length: 14
v_call: TRBV11-2
j_call: TRBJ2-4
clone_size: NA
d_call: NA
cdr3_nt: TGTGCCAGCAGCTTAGTGAGGGGGACGGGCATTCAGTACTTC
cdr3_aa: CASSLVRGTGIQYF

cdr3_length: 14
v_call: TRBV11-2
j_call: TRBJ1-1
clone_size: NA
d_call: NA
cdr3_nt: TGTGCCAGCAGCTTATGGGGCCCTGACACTGAAGCTTTCTTT
cdr3_aa: CASSLWGPDTEAFF

cdr3_length: 14
v_call: TRBV19
j_call: TRBJ2-5
clone_size: NA
d_call: NA
cdr3_nt: TGTGCCAGTAGTATTGTGGGGTCCCAAGAGACCCAGTACTTC
cdr3_aa: CASSIVGSQETQYF

cdr3_length: 16
v_call: TRBV5-1
j_call: TRBJ1-3
clone_size: NA
d_call: TRBD1
cdr3_nt: TGCGCCAGCAGCGGGGGACAGGGCCTCTCTGGAAACACCATATATTTT
cdr3_aa: CASSGGQGLSGNTIYF

cdr3_length: 16
v_call: TRBV10-3
j_call: TRBJ2-3
clone_size: NA
d_call: NA
cdr3_nt: TGTGCCATCAGTCTTAACCCGGACAGAGGCACAGATACGCAGTATTTT
cdr3_aa: CAISLNPDRGTDTQYF

cdr3_length: 15
v_call: TRBV27
j_call: TRBJ1-5
clone_size: NA
d_call: TRBD1
cdr3_nt: TGTGCCAGCAGTCCCCGCGACAGGGTACATCAGCCCCAGCATTTT
cdr3_aa: CASSPRDRVHQPQHF

cdr3_length: 13
v_call: TRBV19
j_call: TRBJ2-7
clone_size: NA
d_call: NA
cdr3_nt: TGTGCCAGTAGGCCGACAGCAGACTACGAGCAGTACTTC
cdr3_aa: CASRPTADYEQYF

cdr3_length: 13
v_call: TRBV9
j_call: TRBJ2-1
clone_size: NA
d_call: TRBD2
cdr3_nt: TGTGCCAGCAGCGACGGGCGGGAGGTGCTCCAGTTCTTC
cdr3_aa: CASSDGREVLQFF

cdr3_length: 14
v_call: TRBV19
j_call: TRBJ2-2
clone_size: NA
d_call: NA
cdr3_nt: TGTGCCAGTAGTATAGGGGTGGACACCGGGGAGCTGTTTTTT
cdr3_aa: CASSIGVDTGELFF

cdr3_length: 16
v_call: TRBV7-2
j_call: TRBJ1-2
clone_size: NA
d_call: TRBD1
cdr3_nt: TGTGCCAGCAGCTTATACGGACAGGGATCTAACTATGGCTACACCTTC
cdr3_aa: CASSLYGQGSNYGYTF

cdr3_length: 16
v_call: TRBV13
j_call: TRBJ2-1
clone_size: NA
d_call: NA
cdr3_nt: TGTGCCAGCAGCTCTCAATACGTACAGGGATACAATGAGCAGTTCTTC
cdr3_aa: CASSSQYVQGYNEQFF

cdr3_length: 16
v_call: TRBV19
j_call: TRBJ2-7
clone_size: NA
d_call: TRBD2
cdr3_nt: TGTGCCAGTAGTATGTCTAGCGGGAGCCCTACCTACGAGCAGTACTTC
cdr3_aa: CASSMSSGSPTYEQYF

cdr3_length: 12
v_call: TRBV19
j_call: TRBJ1-5
clone_size: NA
d_call: NA
cdr3_nt: TGTGCCAGTACCGAGGGGGGTCAGCCCCAGCATTTT
cdr3_aa: CASTEGGQPQHF

cdr3_length: 14
v_call: TRBV29-1
j_call: TRBJ1-1
clone_size: NA
d_call: NA
cdr3_nt: TGCAGCGTTGATCAGGGCAGGGTCGACACTGAAGCTTTCTTT
cdr3_aa: CSVDQGRVDTEAFF

cdr3_length: 13
v_call: TRBV6-5
j_call: TRBJ1-1
clone_size: NA
d_call: NA
cdr3_nt: TGTGCCAGCAGTCCCGACAAGAGGGATGAAGCTTTCTTT
cdr3_aa: CASSPDKRDEAFF

cdr3_length: 15
v_call: TRBV2
j_call: TRBJ2-5
clone_size: NA
d_call: TRBD2
cdr3_nt: TGTGCCAGCAGCGGACTAGCGGGCCCGCAAGAGACCCAGTACTTC
cdr3_aa: CASSGLAGPQETQYF

cdr3_length: 18
v_call: TRBV7-9
j_call: TRBJ2-5
clone_size: once
d_call: TRBD2
cdr3_nt: TGTGCCAGCAGCCCCCGGGCTAGGGCTAGCGGGAGCCAAGAGACCCAGTACTTC
cdr3_aa: CASSPRARASGSQETQYF

cdr3_length: 17
v_call: TRBV11-1
j_call: TRBJ2-3
clone_size: NA
d_call: NA
cdr3_nt: TGTGCCAGCAGCTTAGCAACGGGGGTTCCGAACACAGATACGCAGTATTTT
cdr3_aa: CASSLATGVPNTDTQYF

cdr3_length: 13
v_call: TRBV15
j_call: TRBJ2-1
clone_size: NA
d_call: NA
cdr3_nt: TGTGCCACCAGAGGGTCGTCCTACAATGAGCAGTTCTTC
cdr3_aa: CATRGSSYNEQFF

cdr3_length: 14
v_call: TRBV7-9
j_call: TRBJ1-1
clone_size: NA
d_call: NA
cdr3_nt: TGTGCCAGCAGCGCCGACGGCTGGGAGGCTGAAGCTTTCTTT
cdr3_aa: CASSADGWEAEAFF

cdr3_length: 17
v_call: TRBV7-2
j_call: TRBJ2-3
clone_size: NA
d_call: TRBD2
cdr3_nt: TGTGCCAGCATCACACTTGGGTTGCGGGAGGAGGGAGATACGCAGTATTTT
cdr3_aa: CASITLGLREEGDTQYF

cdr3_length: 13
v_call: TRBV19
j_call: TRBJ2-7
clone_size: NA
d_call: TRBD2
cdr3_nt: TGTGCCAGTTCGTCACTAGCGGGAGGCGAGCAGTACTTC
cdr3_aa: CASSSLAGGEQYF

cdr3_length: 14
v_call: TRBV15
j_call: TRBJ1-4
clone_size: NA
d_call: NA
cdr3_nt: TGTGCCACCAGCAGAGAGAGATCTAATGAAAAACTGTTTTTT
cdr3_aa: CATSRERSNEKLFF

cdr3_length: 14
v_call: TRBV5-6
j_call: TRBJ2-3
clone_size: NA
d_call: TRBD1
cdr3_nt: TGTGCCAGCAGCGCCGGGACAGGGGGAGATACGCAGTATTTT
cdr3_aa: CASSAGTGGDTQYF

cdr3_length: 15
v_call: TRBV14
j_call: TRBJ2-2
clone_size: NA
d_call: NA
cdr3_nt: TGTGCCAGCAGCCACATAGTTTGGGGCACCGGGGAGCTGTTTTTT
cdr3_aa: CASSHIVWGTGELFF

cdr3_length: 15
v_call: TRBV4-1
j_call: TRBJ1-6
clone_size: once
d_call: NA
cdr3_nt: TGCGCCAGCAGCCAACCGGACAGCAGTGGAGCATCCCTCCACTTT
cdr3_aa: CASSQPDSSGASLHF

cdr3_length: 15
v_call: TRBV5-6
j_call: TRBJ2-3
clone_size: NA
d_call: TRBD1
cdr3_nt: TGTGCCAGCAGCTTGACAGGGGGCGGCACAGATACGCAGTATTTT
cdr3_aa: CASSLTGGGTDTQYF

cdr3_length: 17
v_call: TRBV4-2
j_call: TRBJ2-5
clone_size: NA
d_call: TRBD2
cdr3_nt: TGTGCCAGCAGCCAAGATGCGGTAGCGGGAGGGCCGGAGACCCAGTACTTC
cdr3_aa: CASSQDAVAGGPETQYF

cdr3_length: 18
v_call: TRBV7-9
j_call: TRBJ2-3
clone_size: few
d_call: TRBD2
cdr3_nt: TGTGCCAGCAGCCATCCATTAGCGGGAGAAGGGTCGCCATCTCCGCAGTATTTT
cdr3_aa: CASSHPLAGEGSPSPQYF

cdr3_length: 17
v_call: TRBV14
j_call: TRBJ2-2
clone_size: NA
d_call: NA
cdr3_nt: TGTGCCAGCAGCCAAGCCATGACAGCTTACTTCACCGGGGAGCTGTTTTTT
cdr3_aa: CASSQAMTAYFTGELFF

cdr3_length: 12
v_call: TRBV4-1
j_call: TRBJ1-1
clone_size: NA
d_call: NA
cdr3_nt: TGCGCCAGCAGCCAAGATGCCACTGAAGCTTTCTTT
cdr3_aa: CASSQDATEAFF

cdr3_length: 16
v_call: TRBV5-8
j_call: TRBJ2-1
clone_size: NA
d_call: TRBD2
cdr3_nt: TGTGCCAGCAGCTTGGTTAGCGGGGACTCCTACAATGAGCAGTTCTTC
cdr3_aa: CASSLVSGDSYNEQFF

cdr3_length: 14
v_call: TRBV6-5
j_call: TRBJ2-7
clone_size: NA
d_call: TRBD2
cdr3_nt: TGTGCCAGCAGTGAGTTCGGGGGGGCTGGGGAGCAGTACTTC
cdr3_aa: CASSEFGGAGEQYF

cdr3_length: 15
v_call: TRBV10-2
j_call: TRBJ2-5
clone_size: NA
d_call: NA
cdr3_nt: TGCGCCAGCAGTGAGGGAGGGCCCCTCCAAGAGACCCAGTACTTC
cdr3_aa: CASSEGGPLQETQYF

cdr3_length: 16
v_call: TRBV19
j_call: TRBJ2-3
clone_size: NA
d_call: NA
cdr3_nt: TGTGCCAGTAGTATAGGAGTTAAGGGGCCCTTAGATACGCAGTATTTT
cdr3_aa: CASSIGVKGPLDTQYF